This passage covers 30 T cell receptor beta chains from one sample sequenced in a study of neoadjuvant nivolumab and ipilimumab in lung cancer. Some clones are missing from TCRdb's copy, which holds only in-frame ones; the method was immunoSEQ multiplex PCR. The data show under 35,000 clones, with about nine tenths seen just once and approximately 5% held by the top ten. Sequencing used peripheral blood, obtained after neoadjuvant nivolumab, alone or with ipilimumab, at or shortly before surgery. The origin of the receptors is an adult with non-small cell lung cancer.

The CDR3 here is CASSRGLSTGELFF. The CDR3 bases are TGTGCCAGCAGCCGCGGGTTAAGCACCGGGGAGCTGTTTTTT. This sequence joins TRBV7-9 and TRBJ2-2; D possibly corresponds to TRBD2 (5 bases). This CDR3 comprises 14 residues. CDR1 SEHNR and CDR2 FQNEAQ come from the germline V gene (reference sequence). Trimming removed 5 bases from V and 4 bases from J, with 11 bases in between.

This clone showed up just a few times. The J gene is TRBJ2-7, the V gene TRBV6-6; tentatively, D is TRBD1 or TRBD2 (5 bases each). This CDR3 has 14 amino acids. CDR1 MNHNY and CDR2 SVGAGI come from the germline V gene (reference sequence). Trimming took off 6 bases at V and 3 bases at J, with 15 bases between the two ends. The CDR3 loop reads CASSNPGLYYEQYF. The CDR3 coding sequence is TGTGCCAGCAGCAACCCGGGGCTCTACTACGAGCAGTACTTC.

The rearrangement links TRBV18 to TRBJ1-2, with TRBD1 matching over 7 bases. Germline assignment: CDR1 KGHSH and CDR2 LQKENI. V lost 6 bases, J lost 8 bases, and 12 bases stayed unmatched. The CDR3 is 14 residues long. In nucleotides, the CDR3 is TGTGCCAGCTCGCGAACCGACAGGGCACCCGGCTACACCTTC. Amino acid sequence: CASSRTDRAPGYTF. Full variable domain (missing parts from reference TRBV18 and TRBJ1-2): NAGVMQNPRHLVRRRGQEARLRCSPMKGHSHVYWYRQLPEEGLKFMVYLQKENIIDESGMPKERFSAEFPKEGPSILRIQQVVRGDSAAYFCASSRTDRAPGYTFGSGTRLTVV.

To note about this clone: The germline gene is not matched at one end of the junction; a read error may be the cause. The rearrangement uses TRBV13 and TRBJ2-5, with 8 bases lining up with TRBD1. Germline-derived CDR1 and CDR2 are PRHDT and FYEKMQ (reference sequence). The CDR3 totals 15 residues. CDR3 DNA sequence: TGTGCCAGCAGCCGCGGCCAGGACAGGGCGGAGACCCTAGACTTC. It codes for CASSRGQDRAETLDF. The full variable domain, its missing parts supplied by reference TRBV13 and TRBJ2-5, is AAGVIQSPRHLIKEKRETATLKCYPIPRHDTVYWYQQGPGQDPQFLISFYEKMQSDKGSIPDRFSAQQFSDYHSELNMSSLELGDSALYFCASSRGQDRAETLDFGPGTRLLVL.

The chain has TRBV5-1 and TRBJ1-2; TRBD1 is a possible D gene (6 bases). The CDR3 runs to 15 residues. Deletions cut 4 bases from V and 3 bases from J, with 16 bases between. From germline, CDR1 is SGHRS and CDR2 YFSETQ. CDR3 amino acids: CASSPSGDLDYGYTF. DNA of the CDR3: TGCGCCAGCAGCCCATCAGGGGATTTAGACTATGGCTACACCTTC. The complete variable domain, with remaining parts taken from reference TRBV5-1 and TRBJ1-2, reads KAGVTQTPRYLIKTRGQQVTLSCSPISGHRSVSWYQQTPGQGLQFLFEYFSETQRNKGNFPGRFSGRQFSNSRSEMNVSTLELGDSALYLCASSPSGDLDYGYTFGSGTRLTVV.

About this clone: The sample has other DNA sequences that encode this CDR3 too. The J gene is TRBJ2-2, the V gene TRBV29-1; TRBD1 agrees at 7 bases. V was clipped by 5 bases and J by 6 bases; unmatched bases: 6. Germline V gene sequence: CDR1 SQVTM, CDR2 ANQGSEA. The CDR3 consists of 13 residues. CDR3 region: CSVRRQGAGELFF. In DNA form, the CDR3 reads TGCAGCGTTAGGAGACAGGGCGCCGGGGAGCTGTTTTTT.

The genes are TRBV10-3 and TRBJ1-1; 8 positions agree with TRBD1. CDR1 is ENHRY, CDR2 SYGVKD, per germline. This CDR3 is 14 amino acids long. V trimming: 6 bases; J trimming: 5 bases; junction bases outside the gene matches: 8. The CDR3 reads CAISADRGRTEAFF. CDR3 DNA sequence: TGTGCCATCAGCGCTGACAGGGGTAGGACTGAAGCTTTCTTT.

V and J are TRBV9 and TRBJ2-3, with a possible D match to TRBD2 (6 bases). The ends were cut back, 1 base at V and 2 bases at J, with 8 bases in the middle. Germline V CDR1 and CDR2: SGDLS, YYNGEE. The CDR3 has 14 amino acids. CDR3 bases: TGTGCCAGCAGCGTACAGCGGGTCACAGATACGCAGTATTTT. Protein product: CASSVQRVTDTQYF.

The chain carries TRBV4-1 and TRBJ1-5, with TRBD1 matching 8 bases. Germline assignment: CDR1 MGHRA and CDR2 YSYEKL. The V gene end was trimmed by 3 bases and the J gene end by 7 bases; junction bases not matched to a gene: 8. The CDR3 loop spans 15 amino acids. CDR3 sequence reads: CASSQDGQGGQPQHF. The DNA for the CDR3 is TGCGCCAGCAGCCAGGACGGACAGGGAGGACAGCCCCAGCATTTT.

This sequence joins TRBV7-2 and TRBJ1-1; D remains ambiguous. The CDR3 is 13 amino acids. Trimming cost V 5 bases and J 3 bases, with 10 bases left between them. CDR1 is SGHTA and CDR2 is FQGNSA in the germline V gene. The CDR3 is CASSPFGDTEAFF. CDR3 DNA sequence: TGTGCCAGCAGCCCTTTCGGCGACACTGAAGCTTTCTTT.

The chain joins TRBV5-1 to TRBJ2-7; D is tentatively TRBD1 or TRBD2 (5 bases each). Germline V gives CDR1 SGHRS, CDR2 YFSETQ. The CDR3 is made up of 15 amino acids. V was clipped by 0 bases and J by 6 bases, with 16 bases between them. Here the CDR3 DNA reads TGCGCCAGCAGCTTGGCTGCTCGAGGGGTTTCCGAGCAGTACTTC. Translating gives CASSLAARGVSEQYF.

The J gene is TRBJ1-1, the V gene TRBV5-1, with D hard to call. Germline-derived CDR1 and CDR2 are SGHRS and YFSETQ. This CDR3 comprises 13 residues. V lost 0 bases and J 1 base, leaving 4 bases between the germline ends. CDR3 DNA sequence: TGCGCCAGCAGCTTGGGGGGGAACACTGAAGCTTTCTTT. Translating gives CASSLGGNTEAFF.

V and J are TRBV9 and TRBJ2-7; D not resolved. Trimming shortened V by 0 bases and J by 1 base, and 8 bases separated the two germline ends. The germline CDR1 and CDR2 sequences are SGDLS and YYNGEE. This CDR3 has 14 amino acids. The CDR3 loop is CASSVGQESYEQYF. Written as DNA, the CDR3 is TGTGCCAGCAGCGTAGGTCAGGAGTCCTACGAGCAGTACTTC.

V usage is TRBV19 and J usage is TRBJ1-5; D remains unclear. The ends were cut back, 4 bases at V and 2 bases at J, with 12 bases in the middle. Germline CDR1 reads LNHDA; CDR2 reads SQIVND (reference sequence). This CDR3 is built from 15 residues. The CDR3 protein is CASSRTSRGNQPQHF. In DNA, the CDR3 is TGTGCCAGTAGTAGGACCTCCCGAGGCAATCAGCCCCAGCATTTT.

This chain uses TRBV7-2 with TRBJ2-3, with no clear D. V lost 5 bases and J lost 2, with 5 bases in between. The CDR3 contains 12 residues. The germline gives CDR1 SGHTA, CDR2 FQGNSA. CDR3 region: CASSKDTDTQYF. Here the CDR3 DNA reads TGTGCCAGCAGCAAGGACACAGATACGCAGTATTTT.

This clone was seen only once. V and J are TRBV7-6 and TRBJ2-6; the match to TRBD1 covers 7 bases. Germline V gives CDR1 SGHVS, CDR2 FNYEAQ. The CDR3 has 16 residues. The trim removed 5 bases at V and 4 bases at J, leaving 8 bases unmatched. This chain's CDR3 is CASSAATGHGANVLTF. The CDR3 DNA follows: TGTGCCAGCAGCGCCGCGACAGGGCACGGGGCCAACGTCCTGACTTTC.

The V call is TRBV18, the J call TRBJ2-7; 8 positions match TRBD1. The CDR3 covers 15 residues. Germline values: CDR1 KGHSH, CDR2 LQKENI. V was pared by 2 bases and J by 4 bases, with 7 bases of the junction left unmatched. CDR3 nucleotide sequence: TGTGCCAGCTCACCAGTGACAGGGGAATTTTACGAGCAGTACTTC. It is translated as CASSPVTGEFYEQYF.

The V gene is TRBV19, the J gene TRBJ1-6, with TRBD1 identical over 8 bases. CDR3 length equals 12 residues. Trimming at V came to 10 bases and at J to 9 bases, leaving 5 bases not matched to a gene. Per germline, CDR1 LNHDA and CDR2 SQIVND (reference sequence). CDR3 coding DNA: TGTGCCACTTCGGACAGGGTTTCACCCCTCCACTTT. It yields the protein CATSDRVSPLHF.

This clone was recorded once. The J gene is TRBJ2-5, the V gene TRBV7-9, with D maybe TRBD2 (7 bases). Germline V gene lookup returns CDR1 SEHNR and CDR2 FQNEAQ (reference sequence). Trimming removed 4 bases at V and 4 bases at J, with 13 bases between. CDR3 size: 14 residues. The CDR3 DNA reads TGTGCCAGCAGCTCTGGCGGGGGCGCAGAGACCCAGTACTTC. It is translated as CASSSGGGAETQYF.

The rearrangement joins TRBV5-1 to TRBJ2-2, with D unresolved. CDR3 size: 15 residues. The V end was cut by 0 bases, the J end by 3 bases, with 9 bases between. Germline lookup yields CDR1 SGHRS and CDR2 YFSETQ. This CDR3 is CASSLVSGYTGELFF. The CDR3 DNA follows: TGCGCCAGCAGCTTGGTGTCCGGGTACACCGGGGAGCTGTTTTTT.

With regard to this clone: Within the sample, other DNA sequences also encode this same CDR3. V usage is TRBV18 and J usage is TRBJ2-7, with 8 nucleotides matching TRBD1. Germline CDR1 and CDR2: KGHSH and LQKENI. CDR3 length: 15 amino acids. V dropped 0 bases and J dropped 4; count of bases not matched to a gene: 5. CDR3 protein: CASSPPSQGAYEQYF. In DNA form, the CDR3 reads TGTGCCAGCTCACCACCAAGCCAGGGGGCTTACGAGCAGTACTTC. The whole variable domain, filled in from reference TRBV18 and TRBJ2-7, reads NAGVMQNPRHLVRRRGQEARLRCSPMKGHSHVYWYRQLPEEGLKFMVYLQKENIIDESGMPKERFSAEFPKEGPSILRIQQVVRGDSAAYFCASSPPSQGAYEQYFGPGTRLTVT.

The chain combines TRBV6-1 with TRBJ2-1; D ambiguous. This CDR3 contains 11 residues. Trimming stripped 7 bases from V and 7 bases from J, with 8 bases between. CDR1 MNHNS and CDR2 SASEGT come from the germline V gene. The CDR3 protein is CASIGRNEQFF. The CDR3 coding sequence is TGTGCCAGCATTGGCAGGAATGAGCAGTTCTTC.

The V and J genes are TRBV27 and TRBJ2-1, with D possibly being TRBD1 or TRBD2 (6 bases each). The germline CDR1 and CDR2 sequences are MNHEY and SMNVEV (reference sequence). The germline V and J ends were trimmed by 2 bases and 11 bases, with 10 bases remaining between them. The CDR3 extends over 12 amino acids. The CDR3 DNA reads TGTGCCAGCAGTTTAAGGGGGGCTCAGCAGTTCTTC. Amino acids: CASSLRGAQQFF.

The gene calls are TRBV18 and TRBJ1-5, with D possibly being TRBD1 (5 bases). Germline loops: CDR1 KGHSH, CDR2 LQKENI. This CDR3 contains 13 residues. Trimming took off 6 bases at V and 6 bases at J, with 12 bases between the two ends. This CDR3 is CASSRREGQPQHF. The CDR3 DNA is TGTGCCAGCTCGCGCAGGGAGGGTCAGCCCCAGCATTTT.

The chain links TRBV11-2 to TRBJ1-2; TRBD1 might be the D (5 bases). CDR3 size: 14 residues. With 4 bases removed from V and 6 bases from J, the gap between germline ends came to 15 bases. Germline V gene data show CDR1 as SGHAT and CDR2 as FQNNGV. CDR3 protein: CASSYGTRDHGYTF. DNA of the CDR3: TGTGCCAGCAGCTACGGGACCCGGGATCATGGCTACACCTTC.

The rearrangement joins TRBV5-1 to TRBJ2-2; D is unresolved. V was pared by 3 bases and J by 6 bases, with 15 bases between. Germline assignment: CDR1 SGHRS and CDR2 YFSETQ. This CDR3 has 15 residues. The CDR3 DNA follows: TGCGCCAGCAGCTCGGGCCACGGGCCCTCCGGGGAGCTGTTTTTT. It translates to CASSSGHGPSGELFF.

This clone was seen just once. J is TRBJ1-1 and V is TRBV28; D possibly corresponds to TRBD1 (5 bases). This CDR3 contains 16 residues. V was shortened by 7 bases and J by 7 bases, with 25 bases between the two germline ends. Per the germline V gene, CDR1 is MDHEN and CDR2 is SYDVKM. CDR3 region: CASTARPRQPPVEAFF. The CDR3 DNA follows: TGTGCCAGCACCGCCCGTCCCAGACAGCCTCCCGTTGAAGCTTTCTTT.

The chain joins TRBV5-4 to TRBJ2-7; 11 bases align to TRBD2. Germline V CDR1 and CDR2: SGHNT, YYREEE (reference sequence). This CDR3 region has 14 residues. V trimming: 4 bases; J trimming: 2 bases; junction bases outside the gene matches: 2. CDR3 coding DNA: TGTGCCAGCAGCGTGACTAGCGGGGCCTACGAGCAGTACTTC. It translates to CASSVTSGAYEQYF.

This clone has a single count. The V call is TRBV7-9, the J call TRBJ2-1; TRBD1 might be the D (5 bases). V lost 1 base to trimming and J lost 2 bases, with 9 bases between them. Germline V CDR1 and CDR2: SEHNR, FQNEAQ (reference sequence). This CDR3 is built from 15 residues. As DNA, the CDR3 is TGTGCCAGCAGCTTAGGGGGCCTGACCTACAATGAGCAGTTCTTC. Translation: CASSLGGLTYNEQFF.

The gene calls are TRBV27 and TRBJ2-7; the match to TRBD2 covers 9 bases. From germline, CDR1 is MNHEY and CDR2 SMNVEV (reference sequence). V lost 0 bases, J lost 2 bases, and 8 bases stayed unmatched. This CDR3 contains 17 residues. The CDR3 sequence: CASSLSGAGGPPYEQYF. The CDR3 DNA reads TGTGCCAGCAGTTTATCAGGGGCGGGGGGGCCGCCCTACGAGCAGTACTTC.